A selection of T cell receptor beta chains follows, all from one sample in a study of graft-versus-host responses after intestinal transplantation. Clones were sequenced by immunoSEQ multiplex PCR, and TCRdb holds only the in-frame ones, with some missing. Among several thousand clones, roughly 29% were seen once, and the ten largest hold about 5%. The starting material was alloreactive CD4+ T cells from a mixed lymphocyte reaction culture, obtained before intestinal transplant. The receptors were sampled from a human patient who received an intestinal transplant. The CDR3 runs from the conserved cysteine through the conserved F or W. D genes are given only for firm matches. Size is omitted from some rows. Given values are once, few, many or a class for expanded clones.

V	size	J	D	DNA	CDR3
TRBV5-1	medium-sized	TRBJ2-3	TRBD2	TGCGCCAGCAGCTTGCGGGGGGCTAGCGGGAGGACCACAGATACGCAGTATTTT	CASSLRGASGRTTDTQYF
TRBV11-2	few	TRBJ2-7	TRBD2	TGTGCCAGCAGCTTAGAAGCGGGAGGCTTCTACGAGCAGTACTTC	CASSLEAGGFYEQYF
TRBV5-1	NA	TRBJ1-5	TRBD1	TGCGCCAGCAGCTTGGGGACAGGGGGTCAGCCCCAGCATTTT	CASSLGTGGQPQHF
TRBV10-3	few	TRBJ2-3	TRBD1	TGTGCCATCAGTGAGTCCAGGGGGCGAGATACGCAGTATTTT	CAISESRGRDTQYF
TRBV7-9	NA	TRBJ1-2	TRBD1	TGTGCCAGCAGACAGGGGGCGGGTATTGGTGGCTACACCTTC	CASRQGAGIGGYTF
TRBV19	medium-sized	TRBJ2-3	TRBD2	TGTGCCAGTAGCTCCAGCGGGGCGCCAGATACGCAGTATTTT	CASSSSGAPDTQYF
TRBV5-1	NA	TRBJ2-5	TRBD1	TGCGCCAGCAGCTTGATGGGTTCCTGGACAGGGGAAGAGACCCAGTACTTC	CASSLMGSWTGEETQYF
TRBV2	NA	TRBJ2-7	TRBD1	TGTGCCAGCAGTGAGACCCAGGACAGGTTCTCCTACGAGCAGTACTTC	CASSETQDRFSYEQYF
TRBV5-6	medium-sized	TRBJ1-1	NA	TGTGCCAGCAGCTTGGCCTTAGGCAGGGTGAACACTGAAGCTTTCTTT	CASSLALGRVNTEAFF
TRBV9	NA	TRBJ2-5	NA	TGTGCCAGCAGCGTAGCTACAGGGCAGGGGATCCAAGAGACCCAGTACTTC	CASSVATGQGIQETQYF
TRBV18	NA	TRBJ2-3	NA	TGTGCCAGCTCACCACTACCTATAAGCTCGCAGTATTTT	CASSPLPISSQYF
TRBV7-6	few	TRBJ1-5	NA	TGTGCCAGCAGTAAGGGAGGCAATCAGCCCCAGCATTTT	CASSKGGNQPQHF
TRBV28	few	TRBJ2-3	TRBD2	TGTGCCAGCAGTAGTGGGACTAGCGGGAGCTGGTCTTGGGATACGCAGTATTTT	CASSSGTSGSWSWDTQYF
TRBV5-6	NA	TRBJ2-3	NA	TGTGCCAGCAGCAAACGGACAGCTTACACAGATACGCAGTATTTT	CASSKRTAYTDTQYF
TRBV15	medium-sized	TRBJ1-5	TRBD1	TGTGCCACCAGCGGAATAACAGGGGGTGGTCAGCCCCAGCATTTT	CATSGITGGGQPQHF
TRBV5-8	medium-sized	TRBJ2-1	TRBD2	TGTGCCAGCAGCTTAGGGAGTGCGGGAGTCAATGAGCAGTTCTTC	CASSLGSAGVNEQFF
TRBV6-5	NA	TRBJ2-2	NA	TGTGCCAGCAGTCTTGATCCGGCCGGGGAGCTGTTTTTT	CASSLDPAGELFF
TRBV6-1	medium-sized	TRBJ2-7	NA	TGTGCCAGCAGTCCTGAGCAGGGTCGGGTCTACGAGCAGTACTTC	CASSPEQGRVYEQYF
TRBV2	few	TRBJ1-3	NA	TGTGCCAGCAGGAACCGGAGGTCTGGAAACACCATATATTTT	CASRNRRSGNTIYF
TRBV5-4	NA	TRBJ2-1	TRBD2	TGTGCCAGCAGCTTCTGGCTAGCGGGTGGGCAGTTCTTC	CASSFWLAGGQFF
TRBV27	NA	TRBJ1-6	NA	TGTGCCAGCAGGCCATGGGGGGGGGATTCACCCCTCCACTTT	CASRPWGGDSPLHF
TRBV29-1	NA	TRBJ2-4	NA	TGCAGCGTTGTAGGGGGGGCGGGGGATTACATTCAGTACTTC	CSVVGGAGDYIQYF
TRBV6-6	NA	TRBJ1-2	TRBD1	TGTGCCAGCAGTTACTCACCACGACAGGGCCCTGGCTACACCTTC	CASSYSPRQGPGYTF
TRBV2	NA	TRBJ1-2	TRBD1	TGTGCCAGCAGGCCGCGGACAGGGGCCCTTGGGGGCTACACCTTC	CASRPRTGALGGYTF
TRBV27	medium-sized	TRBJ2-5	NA	TGTGCCAGCAGTTCTCTGACTATTCGGGAGACCCAGTACTTC	CASSSLTIRETQYF
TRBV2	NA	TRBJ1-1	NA	TGTGCCAGCAGGGCTGGGCTGGGCAGACCGAACACTGAAGCTTTCTTT	CASRAGLGRPNTEAFF
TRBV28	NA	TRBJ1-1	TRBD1	TGTGCCAGCAGTCCATTCGGACAGGGTCACACTGAAGCTTTCTTT	CASSPFGQGHTEAFF
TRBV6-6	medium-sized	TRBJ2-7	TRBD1	TGTGCCAGCAGCCCGGGACAGTTCTACGAGCAGTACTTC	CASSPGQFYEQYF
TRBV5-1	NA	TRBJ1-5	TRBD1	TGCGCCAGCCCCAAGGGAAGGACAGGGGAGATTCAGCCCCAGCATTTT	CASPKGRTGEIQPQHF
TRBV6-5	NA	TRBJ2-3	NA	TGTGCCAGCAGTTACTCCCCCCGAGAGGTCGCGCAGTATTTT	CASSYSPREVAQYF
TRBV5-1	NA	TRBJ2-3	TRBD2	TGCGCCAGCAGCTTTCGACTAGCGGGGACCACAGATACGCAGTATTTT	CASSFRLAGTTDTQYF
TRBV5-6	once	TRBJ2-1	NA	TGTGCCAGCAGCCCTAGATGGTCTTCAGATGAGCAGTTCTTC	CASSPRWSSDEQFF
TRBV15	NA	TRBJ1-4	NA	TGTGCCACCAGCAGAACAGGGAATCCTAATGAAAAACTGTTTTTT	CATSRTGNPNEKLFF